What follows is one T cell receptor (beta chain) and its context. Germline lookup yields CDR1 KGHDR and CDR2 SFDVKD. V gave up 2 bases and J gave up 3 bases, with 3 bases separating them. CDR3 length: 13 residues. This specimen comes from a study of CD8 T cells in Susac syndrome. It was with random hexamers that about 0.45 to 1 ug RNA was reverse transcribed. A single record per CDR3 protein comes from TCRdb applying MiXCR to the immunoSEQ multiplex PCR reads. The sample contains around 170,000 distinct CDR3 sequences, approximately 95% of which appear only once. The chain combines TRBV24-1 with TRBJ2-2; D is undetermined. Specimen: CD8+ T cells from PBMCs. The TCR originated in a human donor with multiple sclerosis. CDR3 sequence reads: CATSDSYTGELFF. The CDR3 DNA reads TGTGCCACCAGTGATTCATACACCGGGGAGCTGTTTTTT.